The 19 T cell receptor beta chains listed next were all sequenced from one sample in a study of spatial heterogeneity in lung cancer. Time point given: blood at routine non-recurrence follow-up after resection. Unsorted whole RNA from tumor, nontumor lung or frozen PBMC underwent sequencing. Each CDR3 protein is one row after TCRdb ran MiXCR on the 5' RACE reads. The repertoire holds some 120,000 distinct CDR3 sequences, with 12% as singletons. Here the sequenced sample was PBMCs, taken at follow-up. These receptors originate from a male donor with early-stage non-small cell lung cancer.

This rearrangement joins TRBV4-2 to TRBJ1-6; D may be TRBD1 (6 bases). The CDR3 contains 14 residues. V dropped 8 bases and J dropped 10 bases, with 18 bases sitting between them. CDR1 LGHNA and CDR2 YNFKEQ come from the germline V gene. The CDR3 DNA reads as TGTGCCAGCCAAGATCAAGGGGGTAGCTCACCCCTCCACTTT. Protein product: CASQDQGGSSPLHF.

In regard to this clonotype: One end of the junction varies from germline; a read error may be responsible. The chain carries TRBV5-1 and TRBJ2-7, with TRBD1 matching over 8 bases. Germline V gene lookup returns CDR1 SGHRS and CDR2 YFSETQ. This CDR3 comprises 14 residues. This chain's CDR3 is CASSAQGADYEQYF. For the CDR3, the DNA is TGCGCGAGCAGCGCCCAGGGGGCTGATTACGAGCAGTACTTC.

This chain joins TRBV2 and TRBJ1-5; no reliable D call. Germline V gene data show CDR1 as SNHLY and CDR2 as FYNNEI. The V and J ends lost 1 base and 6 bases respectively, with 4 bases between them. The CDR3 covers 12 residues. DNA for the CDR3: TGTGCCAGCAGTGAAGGGGGTCAGCCCCAGCATTTT. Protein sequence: CASSEGGQPQHF.

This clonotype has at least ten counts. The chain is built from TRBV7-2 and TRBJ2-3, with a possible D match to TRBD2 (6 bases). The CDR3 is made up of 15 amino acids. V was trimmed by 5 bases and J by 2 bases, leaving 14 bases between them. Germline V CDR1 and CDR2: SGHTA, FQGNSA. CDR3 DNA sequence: TGTGCCAGCAGCCTGGTTGGGACTTTCACAGATACGCAGTATTTT. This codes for CASSLVGTFTDTQYF.

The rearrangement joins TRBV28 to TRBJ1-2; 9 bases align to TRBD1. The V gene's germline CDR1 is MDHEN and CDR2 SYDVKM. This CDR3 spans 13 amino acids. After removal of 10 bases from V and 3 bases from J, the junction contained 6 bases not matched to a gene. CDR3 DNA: TGTGCCATTCGGGACAGGGACGACTATGGCTACACCTTC. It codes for CAIRDRDDYGYTF.

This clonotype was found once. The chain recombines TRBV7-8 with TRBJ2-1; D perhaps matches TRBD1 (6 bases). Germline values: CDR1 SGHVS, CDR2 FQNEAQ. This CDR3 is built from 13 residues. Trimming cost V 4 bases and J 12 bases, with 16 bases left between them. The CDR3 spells CASSSRTVLSQFF. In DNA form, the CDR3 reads TGTGCCAGCAGCTCCCGGACAGTATTATCGCAGTTCTTC.

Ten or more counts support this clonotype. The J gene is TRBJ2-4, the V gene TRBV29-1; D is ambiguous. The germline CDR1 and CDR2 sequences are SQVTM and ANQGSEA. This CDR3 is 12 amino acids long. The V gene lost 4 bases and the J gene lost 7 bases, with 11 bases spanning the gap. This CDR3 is CSVVTVGNIQYF. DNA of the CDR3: TGCAGCGTTGTAACAGTCGGGAACATTCAGTACTTC.

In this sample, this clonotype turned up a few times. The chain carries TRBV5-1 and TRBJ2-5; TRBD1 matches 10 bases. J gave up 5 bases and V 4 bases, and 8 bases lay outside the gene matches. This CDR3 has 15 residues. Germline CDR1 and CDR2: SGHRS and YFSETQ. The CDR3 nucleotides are TGCGCCAGCAGCCCCTGGACAGGGGGTCTGGAGACCCAGTACTTC. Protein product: CASSPWTGGLETQYF.

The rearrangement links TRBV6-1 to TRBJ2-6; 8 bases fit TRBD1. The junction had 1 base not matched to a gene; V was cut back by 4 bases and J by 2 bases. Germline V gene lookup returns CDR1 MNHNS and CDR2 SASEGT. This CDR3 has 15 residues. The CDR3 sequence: CASSAGGAGANVLTF. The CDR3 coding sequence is TGTGCCAGCAGTGCAGGGGGCGCTGGGGCCAACGTCCTGACTTTC.

The CDR3 sequence is CATSDFRDRVGNEQFF. The CDR3 DNA is TGTGCCACCAGTGATTTCCGGGACAGGGTGGGTAATGAGCAGTTCTTC. The genes are TRBV24-1 and TRBJ2-1; 9 bases fit TRBD1. Trimming cost V 1 base and J 7 bases; bases outside gene matches: 7. Germline-derived CDR1 and CDR2 are KGHDR and SFDVKD. The CDR3 contains 16 residues.

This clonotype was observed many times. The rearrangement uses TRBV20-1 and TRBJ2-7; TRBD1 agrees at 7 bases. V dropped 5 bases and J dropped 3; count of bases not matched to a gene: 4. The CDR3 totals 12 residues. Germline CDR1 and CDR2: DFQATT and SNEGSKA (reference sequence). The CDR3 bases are TGCAGTGCTCGAAGACAGGGCTACGAGCAGTACTTC. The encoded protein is CSARRQGYEQYF.

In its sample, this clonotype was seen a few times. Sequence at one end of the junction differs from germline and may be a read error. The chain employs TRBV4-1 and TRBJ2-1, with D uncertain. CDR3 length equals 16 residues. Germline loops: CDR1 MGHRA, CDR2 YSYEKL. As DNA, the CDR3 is TGCGCCAGCAGCGAAGACAAGGGCCTCTCCTACAATGAGCAGTTCTTC. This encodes CASSEDKGLSYNEQFF.

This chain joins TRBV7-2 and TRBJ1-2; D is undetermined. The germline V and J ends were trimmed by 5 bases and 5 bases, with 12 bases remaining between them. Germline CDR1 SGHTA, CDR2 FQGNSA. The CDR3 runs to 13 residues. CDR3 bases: TGTGCCAGCAGCCAGACATTTTTTTATGGCTACACCTTC. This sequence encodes CASSQTFFYGYTF.

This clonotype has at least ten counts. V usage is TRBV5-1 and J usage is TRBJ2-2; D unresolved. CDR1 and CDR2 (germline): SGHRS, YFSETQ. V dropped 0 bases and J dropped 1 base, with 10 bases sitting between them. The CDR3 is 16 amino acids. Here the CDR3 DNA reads TGCGCCAGCAGCTTGGAGGCAGCCGAGAACACCGGGGAGCTGTTTTTT. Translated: CASSLEAAENTGELFF. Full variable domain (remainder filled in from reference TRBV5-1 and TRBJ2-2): KAGVTQTPRYLIKTRGQQVTLSCSPISGHRSVSWYQQTPGQGLQFLFEYFSETQRNKGNFPGRFSGRQFSNSRSEMNVSTLELGDSALYLCASSLEAAENTGELFFGEGSRLTVL.

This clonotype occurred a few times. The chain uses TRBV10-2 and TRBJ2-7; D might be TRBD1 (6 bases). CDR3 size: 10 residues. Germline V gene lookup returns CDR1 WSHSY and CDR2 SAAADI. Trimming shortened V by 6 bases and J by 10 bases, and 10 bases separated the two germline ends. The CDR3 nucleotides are TGCGCCAGCAGGGGACAACCCCAGTACTTC. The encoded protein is CASRGQPQYF.

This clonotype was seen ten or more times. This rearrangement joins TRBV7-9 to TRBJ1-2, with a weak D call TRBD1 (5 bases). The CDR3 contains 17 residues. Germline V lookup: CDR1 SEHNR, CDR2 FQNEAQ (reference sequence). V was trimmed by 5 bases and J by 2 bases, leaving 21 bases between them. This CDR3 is CASSVTEGPNINYGYTF. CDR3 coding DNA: TGTGCCAGCAGCGTGACAGAAGGCCCCAATATAAACTATGGCTACACCTTC.

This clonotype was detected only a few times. CDR3 DNA: TGCAGTGCTCGTTGGGACAGGGGAAGCATTATGAGCAATCAGCCCCAGCATTTT. Protein product: CSARWDRGSIMSNQPQHF. The rearrangement links TRBV20-1 to TRBJ1-5, with 10 bases fitting TRBD1. The J segment lost 1 base and the V segment lost 5 bases, leaving 14 bases of the junction unmatched. There are 18 residues in the CDR3. The germline CDR1 and CDR2 sequences are DFQATT and SNEGSKA (reference sequence).

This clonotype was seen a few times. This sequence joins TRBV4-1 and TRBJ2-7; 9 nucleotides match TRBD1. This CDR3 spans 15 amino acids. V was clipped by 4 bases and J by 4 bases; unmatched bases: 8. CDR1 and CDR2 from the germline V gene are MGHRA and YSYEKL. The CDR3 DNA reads TGCGCCAGCAGCCGGCTTGGGACAGGGACATACGAGCAGTACTTC. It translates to CASSRLGTGTYEQYF.

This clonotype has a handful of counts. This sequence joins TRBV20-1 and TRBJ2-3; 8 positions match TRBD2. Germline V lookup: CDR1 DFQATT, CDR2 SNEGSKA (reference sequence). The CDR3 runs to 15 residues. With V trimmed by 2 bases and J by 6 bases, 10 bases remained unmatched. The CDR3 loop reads CSARRRGAMSDTQYF. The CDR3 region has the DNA TGCAGTGCTAGACGGCGGGGGGCCATGTCGGATACGCAGTATTTT.